The 31 T cell receptor beta chains given below trace back to one sample, sequenced in a study of blood T cell repertoires in COVID-19. The method was immunoSEQ multiplex PCR; TCRdb's version includes in-frame clones alone and lacks a portion of them. The top ten clones hold around 6.5% of a sample with 95,000 to 110,000 clones, around 88% of them seen once. Specimen: peripheral blood. The receptor source for this set is a man between 45 and 60 years old with active or convalescent COVID-19.

The chain joins TRBV6-5 to TRBJ1-1; D is perhaps TRBD1 (6 bases). Germline V gene sequence: CDR1 MNHEY, CDR2 SVGAGI. The CDR3 covers 14 residues. With 2 bases removed from V and 3 bases from J, the gap between germline ends came to 10 bases. The CDR3: CASSYADRYTEAFF. The CDR3 nucleotides read TGTGCCAGCAGTTACGCGGACAGATACACTGAAGCTTTCTTT.

The chain links TRBV5-4 to TRBJ2-2; 10 bases are shared with TRBD2. The CDR3 totals 16 residues. Germline V gene sequence: CDR1 SGHNT, CDR2 YYREEE (reference sequence). V was pared by 1 base and J by 7 bases, with 7 bases of the junction left unmatched. The DNA for the CDR3 is TGTGCCAGCAGCTTGCGGCTAGCGGGAGCCTTCGGGGAGCTGTTTTTT. It is translated as CASSLRLAGAFGELFF.

This clone is medium-sized in the sample. This chain uses TRBV6-1 with TRBJ2-1, with 7 bases identical to TRBD2. This CDR3 region has 14 residues. The V gene's germline CDR1 is MNHNS and CDR2 SASEGT. Trimming removed 3 bases from V and 9 bases from J; junction bases left unmatched: 8. In DNA form, the CDR3 reads TGTGCCAGCAGTGAGTGGGAGGGTCTGGCTGAGCAGTTCTTC. Its protein product is CASSEWEGLAEQFF.

This chain uses TRBV11-2 with TRBJ2-1, with 7 bases that match TRBD1. The germline V gene encodes CDR1 SGHAT and CDR2 FQNNGV. V was pared by 2 bases and J by 3 bases, with 4 bases of the junction left unmatched. CDR3 length: 15 amino acids. CDR3 residues: CASSLTGTVYNEQFF. In DNA, the CDR3 is TGTGCCAGCAGCTTAACCGGGACAGTCTACAATGAGCAGTTCTTC. Based on the CDR3 plus reference TRBV11-2 and TRBJ2-1, the full variable domain is EAGVAQSPRYKIIEKRQSVAFWCNPISGHATLYWYQQILGQGPKLLIQFQNNGVVDDSQLPKDRFSAERLKGVDSTLKIQPAKLEDSAVYLCASSLTGTVYNEQFFGPGTRLTVL.

The V and J genes are TRBV3-1 (or the pseudogene TRBV3-2) and TRBJ1-1; no clear D. Germline loops: CDR1 LGHDT, CDR2 YNNKEL (reference sequence). Trimming removed 4 bases from V and 2 bases from J, with 8 bases in between. The CDR3 totals 13 residues. The CDR3 nucleotides are TGTGCCAGCAGCCTTTTACTCAACACTGAAGCTTTCTTT. Protein: CASSLLLNTEAFF.

This clone has only a few counts. J is TRBJ1-5 and V is TRBV7-2; a possible D gene is TRBD1 (6 bases). The CDR3 contains 16 residues. Between the trimmed V and J ends, which lost 1 base and 2 bases, there was a span of 12 bases. CDR1 is SGHTA, CDR2 FQGNSA, per germline. The CDR3 DNA reads TGTGCCAGCAGCTTAGTAGGAGGGGGGGGCAATCAGCCCCAGCATTTT. Protein sequence: CASSLVGGGGNQPQHF. The whole variable domain, filled in from reference TRBV7-2 and TRBJ1-5, reads GAGVSQSPSNKVTEKGKDVELRCDPISGHTALYWYRQSLGQGLEFLIYFQGNSAPDKSGLPSDRFSAERTGGSVSTLTIQRTQQEDSAVYLCASSLVGGGGNQPQHFGDGTRLSIL.

The rearrangement links TRBV6-2 or TRBV6-3 to TRBJ2-5; D may be TRBD1 (5 bases). Trimming took off 4 bases at V and 3 bases at J, with 12 bases between the two ends. From germline, CDR1 is MNHEY and CDR2 SVGEGT. There are 14 residues in the CDR3. The CDR3 region is CASSSWTNKETQYF. The CDR3 nucleotides read TGTGCCAGCAGTTCCTGGACAAACAAAGAGACCCAGTACTTC.

The chain combines TRBV30 with TRBJ1-3; D is uncertain. With 3 bases removed from V and 0 bases from J, the gap between germline ends came to 6 bases. The CDR3 totals 13 residues. CDR1 is GTSNPN, CDR2 SVGIG, per germline (reference sequence). The CDR3, as DNA: TGTGCCTGGAGCGGGAGCTCTGGAAACACCATATATTTT. Translating gives CAWSGSSGNTIYF.

In this sample, this clone turned up once. The V and J genes are TRBV7-8 and TRBJ2-5; TRBD2 agrees at 9 bases. This CDR3 is built from 14 residues. CDR1 and CDR2 from the germline V gene are SGHVS and FQNEAQ. Unmatched junction bases numbered 1, after V lost 2 bases and J lost 3 bases. CDR3 nucleotide sequence: TGTGCCAGCAGCTTAATAGCGGGAGAAGAGACCCAGTACTTC. It codes for CASSLIAGEETQYF.

The chain carries TRBV28 and TRBJ2-7, with a weak D call TRBD2 (5 bases). The V gene's germline CDR1 is MDHEN and CDR2 SYDVKM. Trimming removed 6 bases from V and 2 bases from J, with 17 bases in between. The CDR3 consists of 15 residues. The CDR3: CASSSDGTSTYEQYF. DNA for the CDR3: TGTGCCAGCAGCTCGGACGGAACTAGTACCTACGAGCAGTACTTC.

The gene calls are TRBV28 and TRBJ2-7, with 8 bases aligning to TRBD2. CDR1 MDHEN and CDR2 SYDVKM come from the germline V gene. This CDR3 spans 18 amino acids. Losses at the gene ends were 4 bases for V and 7 bases for J; bases not matched to a gene: 21. The CDR3, as DNA: TGTGCCAGCAGTTCAACCTACTTAGCGGGACAATACCCCTTGGAGCAGTACTTC. Encoded protein: CASSSTYLAGQYPLEQYF.

The chain links TRBV7-8 to TRBJ2-3; D possibly corresponds to TRBD2 (5 bases). Per germline, CDR1 SGHVS and CDR2 FQNEAQ. Trimming shortened V by 3 bases and J by 5 bases, and 21 bases separated the two germline ends. The CDR3 totals 17 residues. The CDR3 reads CASSFKRSLVLGDTQYF. CDR3 DNA: TGTGCCAGCAGCTTTAAAAGGTCACTAGTTCTCGGAGATACGCAGTATTTT.

This clone was observed a single time. V gene TRBV7-8 combines with J gene TRBJ1-2, with D possibly being TRBD1 (5 bases). V lost 5 bases, J lost 4 bases, and 11 bases lay in between. The CDR3 contains 13 residues. Germline V CDR1 and CDR2: SGHVS, FQNEAQ. The CDR3 DNA is TGTGCCAGCAGCCTCGCGGGGGTCTATGGCTACACCTTC. Residues: CASSLAGVYGYTF.

This sequence joins TRBV6-1 and TRBJ2-7; the D gene is possibly TRBD2 (7 bases). The CDR3 runs 18 residues. The V end was cut by 4 bases, the J end by 0 bases, with 22 bases between. CDR1 and CDR2 (germline): MNHNS, SASEGT. The DNA for the CDR3 is TGTGCCAGCAGTGGCACGACCGGGGGGCGGGCGAGCTCCTACGAGCAGTACTTC. This sequence encodes CASSGTTGGRASSYEQYF.

This chain links TRBV7-8 with TRBJ2-7, with D possibly TRBD2 on 5 matching bases. V was shortened by 4 bases and J by 3 bases, with 13 bases between the two germline ends. The CDR3 consists of 14 residues. In germline, CDR1 is SGHVS, CDR2 FQNEAQ. The CDR3 spells CASSSTRTGYEQYF. The CDR3 DNA is TGTGCCAGCAGCTCGACCCGGACTGGCTACGAGCAGTACTTC. The full variable domain, in which reference TRBV7-8 and TRBJ2-7 provide the parts outside the CDR3, is GAGVSQSPRYKVAKRGQDVALRCDPISGHVSLFWYQQALGQGPEFLTYFQNEAQLDKSGLPSDRFFAERPEGSVSTLKIQRTQQEDSAVYLCASSSTRTGYEQYFGPGTRLTVT.

The chain is built from TRBV19 and TRBJ2-5; 7 bases line up with TRBD1. This CDR3 is built from 13 residues. Germline lookup yields CDR1 LNHDA and CDR2 SQIVND (reference sequence). The trim removed 7 bases at V and 5 bases at J, leaving 7 bases unmatched. DNA of the CDR3: TGTGCCAGTACCCGACAGGGCGACGAGACCCAGTACTTC. It yields the protein CASTRQGDETQYF.

This clone was seen once. The J gene is TRBJ2-1, the V gene TRBV20-1, with TRBD2 identical over 8 bases. CDR1 and CDR2 (germline): DFQATT, SNEGSKA (reference sequence). The CDR3 is 16 amino acids. J was trimmed by 7 bases and V by 3 bases; bases with no gene match: 14. The CDR3 region has the DNA TGCAGTGCTAGTTCCCCCGGGACTAGAAAGGAAAATGAGCAGTTCTTC. Translated, it gives CSASSPGTRKENEQFF.

This chain links TRBV2 with TRBJ2-1; possibly TRBD2 for D (9 bases). Germline V gives CDR1 SNHLY, CDR2 FYNNEI. The ends were cut back, 9 bases at V and 8 bases at J, with 20 bases in the middle. The CDR3 is made up of 14 amino acids. CDR3 region: CASGGRARGHEQFF. DNA of the CDR3: TGTGCCAGTGGCGGGAGGGCCAGGGGGCATGAGCAGTTCTTC. The variable domain in full, with the rest retrieved from reference TRBV2 and TRBJ2-1, is EPEVTQTPSHQVTQMGQEVILRCVPISNHLYFYWYRQILGQKVEFLVSFYNNEISEKSEIFDDQFSVERPDGSNFTLKIRSTKLEDSAMYFCASGGRARGHEQFFGPGTRLTVL.

The chain joins TRBV28 to TRBJ1-1, with D possibly TRBD1 on 5 matching bases. Trimming left V 2 bases short and J 9 bases short, with 13 bases between. The CDR3 has 13 amino acids. The V gene's germline CDR1 is MDHEN and CDR2 SYDVKM. The CDR3 nucleotides are TGTGCCAGCAGTTTAGATCGGGGGGATAAAGCTTTCTTT. It encodes CASSLDRGDKAFF. The full variable domain, with the rest looked up from reference TRBV28 and TRBJ1-1, is DVKVTQSSRYLVKRTGEKVFLECVQDMDHENMFWYRQDPGLGLRLIYFSYDVKMKEKGDIPEGYSVSREKKERFSLILESASTNQTSMYLCASSLDRGDKAFFGQGTRLTVV.

The gene calls are TRBV5-4 and TRBJ1-2; 7 bases match TRBD1. The CDR3 runs to 13 residues. V dropped 3 bases and J dropped 4; count of bases not matched to a gene: 3. Germline CDR1 reads SGHNT; CDR2 reads YYREEE (reference sequence). The CDR3 loop is CASSSGQTYGYTF. The CDR3 coding sequence is TGTGCCAGCAGCTCGGGACAGACCTATGGCTACACCTTC.

This chain links TRBV28 with TRBJ2-7; the match to TRBD1 covers 7 bases. The CDR3 loop spans 15 amino acids. The germline gives CDR1 MDHEN, CDR2 SYDVKM. V lost 4 bases, J lost 3 bases, and 9 bases stayed unmatched. CDR3 sequence: CASSSPRGLFYEQYF. CDR3 nucleotides: TGTGCCAGCAGTTCCCCTAGGGGGCTCTTCTACGAGCAGTACTTC.

CDR3 in amino acids: CASSGLGGYEQYF. CDR3 DNA: TGTGCCAGTTCAGGACTGGGGGGGTACGAGCAGTACTTC. The chain carries TRBV19 and TRBJ2-7; 7 bases fit TRBD2. The germline gives CDR1 LNHDA, CDR2 SQIVND (reference sequence). This CDR3 is built from 13 residues. Trimming cost V 8 bases and J 4 bases; bases outside gene matches: 8.

This sequence joins TRBV6-6 and TRBJ1-2; the D gene is possibly TRBD1 (6 bases). Trimming removed 2 bases from V and 4 bases from J, with 8 bases in between. CDR3 length: 13 residues. CDR1 is MNHNY and CDR2 is SVGAGI in the germline V gene (reference sequence). CDR3 bases: TGTGCCAGCAGTTACGAAGGGGGCTATGGCTACACCTTC. Translating gives CASSYEGGYGYTF.

V usage is TRBV5-1 and J usage is TRBJ2-2, with 8 nucleotides matching TRBD2. The CDR3 has 15 residues. Trimming removed 5 bases from V and 5 bases from J; junction bases left unmatched: 8. CDR1 and CDR2 from the germline V gene are SGHRS and YFSETQ. The CDR3, as DNA: TGCGCCAGCAGGGGGAGCGGGAGCGGTACCGGGGAGCTGTTTTTT. Protein product: CASRGSGSGTGELFF.

This clone was observed once. The chain employs TRBV28 and TRBJ1-2; 8 positions agree with TRBD1. Unmatched junction bases numbered 6, after V lost 7 bases and J lost 5 bases. There are 13 residues in the CDR3. Germline CDR1 MDHEN, CDR2 SYDVKM. CDR3 bases: TGTGCCAGCACCCCGGACAGGGTATATGGCTACACCTTC. It is translated as CASTPDRVYGYTF.

The chain is built from TRBV27 and TRBJ2-5, with TRBD2 as a possible D gene (5 bases). CDR1 MNHEY and CDR2 SMNVEV come from the germline V gene (reference sequence). The V gene lost 4 bases and the J gene lost 1 base, with 7 bases spanning the gap. This CDR3 spans 13 amino acids. The CDR3, as DNA: TGTGCCAGCAGTTCTGGGAGCCAAGAGACCCAGTACTTC. Its protein is CASSSGSQETQYF.

The chain joins TRBV7-9 to TRBJ1-2, with D unresolved. This CDR3 comprises 13 residues. Trimming left V 5 bases short and J 5 bases short, with 12 bases between. In germline, CDR1 is SEHNR, CDR2 FQNEAQ (reference sequence). For the CDR3, the DNA is TGTGCCAGCAGCGCTGTCACAGAGTATGGCTACACCTTC. Protein product: CASSAVTEYGYTF.

This chain links TRBV18 with TRBJ2-3; maybe TRBD2 (5 bases). Germline values: CDR1 KGHSH, CDR2 LQKENI. The germline V and J ends were trimmed by 3 bases and 1 base, with 17 bases remaining between them. The CDR3 spans 17 residues. The CDR3, as DNA: TGTGCCAGCTCACCGTTCGACGGAGGACTGGGCACAGATACGCAGTATTTT. It codes for CASSPFDGGLGTDTQYF.

The chain combines TRBV5-6 with TRBJ2-5; no clear D. The CDR3 runs 13 residues. The germline V gene has CDR1 SGHDT and CDR2 YYEEEE. The ends were cut back, 4 bases at V and 2 bases at J, with 9 bases in the middle. The CDR3 DNA is TGTGCCAGCAGCCTAGTGCTACAAGAGACCCAGTACTTC. Encoded protein: CASSLVLQETQYF.

In this sample, this clone turned up once. J is TRBJ1-5 and V is TRBV28; D may be TRBD1 (5 bases). The CDR3 runs to 16 residues. Between the trimmed V and J ends, which lost 5 bases and 7 bases, there was a span of 21 bases. CDR1 and CDR2 from the germline V gene are MDHEN and SYDVKM. The CDR3 region is CASSPPAGRPEQPQHF. DNA for the CDR3: TGTGCCAGCAGTCCCCCCGCGGGACGTCCAGAACAGCCCCAGCATTTT.

This rearrangement joins TRBV7-8 to TRBJ2-3; 12 positions agree with TRBD2. The V and J ends lost 4 bases and 0 bases, in that order; junction bases with no gene match: 11. The CDR3 is 19 amino acids. CDR1 is SGHVS, CDR2 FQNEAQ, per germline. The CDR3 is CASSWSMGLAGSSTDTQYF. The CDR3 DNA sequence: TGTGCCAGCAGCTGGAGCATGGGACTAGCGGGCTCTAGCACAGATACGCAGTATTTT.